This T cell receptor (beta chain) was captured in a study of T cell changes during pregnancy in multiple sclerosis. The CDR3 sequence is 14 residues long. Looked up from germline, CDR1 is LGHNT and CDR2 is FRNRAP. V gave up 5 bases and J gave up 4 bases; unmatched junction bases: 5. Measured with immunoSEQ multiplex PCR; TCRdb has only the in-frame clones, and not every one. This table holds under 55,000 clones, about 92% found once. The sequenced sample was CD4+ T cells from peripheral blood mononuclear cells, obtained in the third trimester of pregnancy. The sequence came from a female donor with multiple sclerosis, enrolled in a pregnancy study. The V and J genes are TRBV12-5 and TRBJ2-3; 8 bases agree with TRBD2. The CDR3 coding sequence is TGTGCTAGTGGTCCCCGGGGGGGCGCAGATACGCAGTATTTT. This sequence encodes CASGPRGGADTQYF. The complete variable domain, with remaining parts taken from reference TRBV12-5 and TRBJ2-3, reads DARVTQTPRHKVTEMGQEVTMRCQPILGHNTVFWYRQTMMQGLELLAYFRNRAPLDDSGMPKDRFSAEMPDATLATLKIQPSEPRDSAVYFCASGPRGGADTQYFGPGTRLTVL.